Listed below are T cell receptor beta chains from one sample, sequenced in a study of blood T cell repertoires in COVID-19. Using immunoSEQ multiplex PCR, the repertoire was profiled, and TCRdb retains in-frame clones only, with some absent. There are around 270,000 clones in the sample; over 75% occur only once, and 2% to 3% lies in the top ten. The sequenced sample consisted of peripheral blood. These receptors were collected from a woman between 50 and 59 years old with acute or convalescent COVID-19. Both conserved end residues are part of each CDR3. A D gene is named only where the DNA matches it firmly. Clone size is given for some rows only: seen once, a few or many times, or a class if the clone is expanded.

J gene,clone size,V gene,D gene,CDR3 DNA,CDR3 protein
TRBJ2-2,.,TRBV18,TRBD2,TGTGCCAGCTCACCCCTCATCGCTAGCGGGAGTGGTAACACCGGGGAGCTGTTTTTT,CASSPLIASGSGNTGELFF
TRBJ1-5,.,TRBV6-6,.,TGTGCCAGCAGTTGGCAGGGGTATGCAGAGCCCCAGCATTTT,CASSWQGYAEPQHF
TRBJ2-2,.,TRBV18,TRBD1,TGTGCCAGCTCACCTCAAGTCACAGGGGGCACCGGGGAGCTGTTTTTT,CASSPQVTGGTGELFF
TRBJ1-4,.,TRBV28,TRBD1,TGTGCCAGCAGTTCCGGACAGGTCGGGGGAAAACTGTTTTTT,CASSSGQVGGKLFF
TRBJ2-7,once,TRBV30,.,TGTGCCTGGGGAGGGCAGCCGGGATCCTACTACGAGCAGTACTTC,CAWGGQPGSYYEQYF
TRBJ1-6,.,TRBV2,TRBD1,TGTGCCAGCAGCGACAGGGGGAATTCACCCCTCCACTTT,CASSDRGNSPLHF
TRBJ1-6,.,TRBV6-1,TRBD1,TGTGCCAGCAGTGAGTTTCCCCCCCAGCAGGGGGCGCGGTGGTCACCCCTCCACTTT,CASSEFPPQQGARWSPLHF
TRBJ1-2,few,TRBV18,.,TGTGCCAGCTCACCCGGTCGTCAGGGTCCCGGCTACACCTTC,CASSPGRQGPGYTF
TRBJ1-5,.,TRBV7-2,.,TGTGCCAGCAGCTTAACAGGGATAGGCAATCAGCCCCAGCATTTT,CASSLTGIGNQPQHF
TRBJ2-7,.,TRBV7-2,.,TGTGCCAGCAGCCTAATGGGACTGATGACCTACGAGCAGTACTTC,CASSLMGLMTYEQYF
TRBJ2-7,once,TRBV7-2,.,TGTGCCAGCAGCTTAGGGCAGAACTCCTACGAGCAGTACTTC,CASSLGQNSYEQYF
TRBJ2-5,.,TRBV7-8,.,TGTGCCAGCAGCCGACCCAGGGGAGCGGAGACCCAGTACTTC,CASSRPRGAETQYF
TRBJ2-7,once,TRBV27,TRBD2,TGTGCCAGCAGTTTGCGGGGTAGCGGGGGCCGCTACGAGCAGTACTTC,CASSLRGSGGRYEQYF
TRBJ1-2,.,TRBV6-1,.,TGTGCCAGCAGTGAAACGGGGGGAGCTAACTATGGCTACACCTTC,CASSETGGANYGYTF
TRBJ2-1,.,TRBV7-8,.,TGTGCCAGCAGCTTATGGGGCCGGGACTCCCCTGACAATGAGCAGTTCTTC,CASSLWGRDSPDNEQFF
TRBJ2-3,.,TRBV19,.,TGTGCCAGTAGTATTTTACAGGCCCCAGATACGCAGTATTTT,CASSILQAPDTQYF
TRBJ1-1,.,TRBV5-1,TRBD1,TGCGCCAGCAGTGGGAACCCGACAGGGGGCACTGAAGCTTTCTTT,CASSGNPTGGTEAFF
TRBJ1-2,.,TRBV28,.,TGTGCCAGCAGGGGCAGAGACTATGGCTACACCTTC,CASRGRDYGYTF
TRBJ2-1,.,TRBV5-6,.,TGTGCCAGCAGCTTTGGTCAGAACTCCTACAATGAGCAGTTCTTC,CASSFGQNSYNEQFF
TRBJ1-4,.,TRBV19,TRBD1,TGTGCCAGTAGGACAGGGGTGGGTGAAAAACTGTTTTTT,CASRTGVGEKLFF
TRBJ2-3,.,TRBV5-1,TRBD2,TGCGCCAGCAGCTTGGGGCGGGGGGCGCAGCCAGATACGCAGTATTTT,CASSLGRGAQPDTQYF
TRBJ1-2,once,TRBV5-6,TRBD1,TGTGCCAGCAGCTTGGGGCGGGACAGGGAACACTATGGCTACACCTTC,CASSLGRDREHYGYTF
TRBJ1-2,.,TRBV10-3,.,TGTGCCATCAGTGATACCGGGGACTATGGCTACACCTTC,CAISDTGDYGYTF
TRBJ2-5,.,TRBV4-3,TRBD2,TGCGCCAGCAGCCAAGTCCACGGGGGGGCGGGGGAGACCCAGTACTTC,CASSQVHGGAGETQYF
TRBJ2-7,.,TRBV7-2,.,TGTGCCAGCAGCTTGTCCAGGGCGAGCTCCTACGAGCAGTACTTC,CASSLSRASSYEQYF
TRBJ1-6,.,TRBV9,.,TGTGCCAGCAGCGTGGGGAGGTCTTCACCCCTCCACTTT,CASSVGRSSPLHF
TRBJ2-5,few,TRBV11-2,.,TGTGCCAGCAGCTCCAGACAGGCGCTGGACGCCCAGTACTTC,CASSSRQALDAQYF
TRBJ2-2,.,TRBV28,.,TGTGCCAGCACCACGAACACCGGGGAGCTGTTTTTT,CASTTNTGELFF
TRBJ1-2,.,TRBV28,.,TGTGCCAGCAGTTTAGGAGGGGTTGCCGTCTATGGCTACACCTTC,CASSLGGVAVYGYTF
TRBJ2-3,.,TRBV5-8,TRBD2,TGTGCCAGCAGTCTGGGACTAGCGGGGCAAAGCACAGATACGCAGTATTTT,CASSLGLAGQSTDTQYF
TRBJ2-7,.,TRBV24-1,.,TGTGCCACCAGTGGCGGGTTGAGCGAGCAGTACTTC,CATSGGLSEQYF
TRBJ2-2,.,TRBV3-1/TRBV3-2,TRBD1,TGTGCCAGCAGCCAAGACGAATCTGGACAGGGACAGCGGCACACCGGGGAGCTGTTTTTT,CASSQDESGQGQRHTGELFF
TRBJ2-2,.,TRBV2,TRBD2,TGTGCCAGCAGTGATGGGAGACTAGCGATAAACACCGGGGAGCTGTTTTTT,CASSDGRLAINTGELFF
TRBJ1-4,.,TRBV30,.,TGTGCCTGCCGGGGGGGGTTGGGTTTTGGAACTAATGAAAAACTGTTTTTT,CACRGGLGFGTNEKLFF
TRBJ2-5,.,TRBV28,.,TGTGCTATACAGGGAAGGGAGACCCAGTACTTC,CAIQGRETQYF
TRBJ2-2,.,TRBV10-3,.,TGTGCCATCAGTGAGCTAAACACCGGGGAGCTGTTTTTT,CAISELNTGELFF
TRBJ1-4,.,TRBV30,.,TGTGCCTGGAGTGTTATGGTCTCGGGAAAACTGTTTTTT,CAWSVMVSGKLFF
TRBJ2-5,once,TRBV7-9,TRBD1,TGTGCCAGCAGCCTACGGACAGGGGGCCAAGAGACCCAGTACTTC,CASSLRTGGQETQYF
TRBJ2-1,.,TRBV5-1,.,TGCGCCAGCAGCTTGGGAGGGGGCTCCTACAATGAGCAGTTCTTC,CASSLGGGSYNEQFF
TRBJ1-2,.,TRBV3-1/TRBV3-2,TRBD1,TGTGCCAGCAGCCTTCCGGGACAGCAGAACTATGGCTACACCTTC,CASSLPGQQNYGYTF
TRBJ2-1,.,TRBV20-1,TRBD2,TGCAGTGCTAGTAGCGGGGATGAGCAGTTCTTC,CSASSGDEQFF
TRBJ1-6,.,TRBV19,.,TGTGCCAGTAAACAGGGAGGGAGTAATTCACCCCTCCACTTT,CASKQGGSNSPLHF
TRBJ1-1,.,TRBV4-3,.,TGCGCCAGCAGCCAAGGCCGACAGAACACTGAAGCTTTCTTT,CASSQGRQNTEAFF
TRBJ1-5,once,TRBV21-1,.,TGTGCCAGCAGCAAAGGGCGGCAACAGGGTCTGGGCAATCAGCCCCAGCATTTT,CASSKGRQQGLGNQPQHF
TRBJ2-7,once,TRBV7-9,TRBD1,TGTGCCAGCAGCTTCACACAGGGGGCGCATGGCGAGCAGTACTTC,CASSFTQGAHGEQYF
TRBJ2-2,.,TRBV11-3,.,TGTGCCAGCAGGTTGACTACGAACACCGGGGAGCTGTTTTTT,CASRLTTNTGELFF
TRBJ2-7,.,TRBV6-1,.,TGTGCCAGCAGTGAAAGGGGCAGGGGAGAACTACAGCAGTACTTC,CASSERGRGELQQYF
TRBJ1-2,once,TRBV19,TRBD1,TGTGCCAGCAGGACAGGGAACTATGGCTACACCTTC,CASRTGNYGYTF
TRBJ1-1,.,TRBV18,.,TGTGCCAGCTCACCCTCAGGGTTCGTGAACACTGAAGCTTTCTTT,CASSPSGFVNTEAFF
TRBJ1-2,.,TRBV18,TRBD1,TGTGCCAGCTCACCCAGACAGGGAGATGGCTACACCTTC,CASSPRQGDGYTF
TRBJ2-5,.,TRBV7-7,TRBD1,TGTGCCAGCAGCTTAGGTCCGTTCCAGACAGGGGATCCTAGGGAGACCCAGTACTTC,CASSLGPFQTGDPRETQYF
TRBJ1-1,.,TRBV12-5,.,TGTGCTAGTGGTTCCCGAGAGGGAGAAGCTTTCTTT,CASGSREGEAFF
TRBJ2-7,once,TRBV5-4,TRBD1,TGTGCCAGCAGCCCGAACCCAACGGGACAGATCTACGAGCAGTACTTC,CASSPNPTGQIYEQYF
TRBJ2-3,.,TRBV5-1,.,TGCGCCAGCAGCGACTTAACGGATACGCAGTATTTT,CASSDLTDTQYF
TRBJ1-3,.,TRBV5-1,.,TGCGCCAGCAGGGACAGTGGCTCTGGAAACACCATATATTTT,CASRDSGSGNTIYF
TRBJ2-5,.,TRBV7-3,.,TGTGCCAGCAGCGTAGACAGGCCTGAAGGGGAGACCCAGTACTTC,CASSVDRPEGETQYF
TRBJ2-7,.,TRBV9,.,TGTGCCAGCAGCGTAGGTGACAGGTGGCTTTACGAGCAGTACTTC,CASSVGDRWLYEQYF
TRBJ2-7,.,TRBV19,.,TGTGCCAGTAGTAAATTATCGGGGAGCTCCTACGAGCAGTACTTC,CASSKLSGSSYEQYF
TRBJ2-5,.,TRBV27,.,TGTGCCAGCAGTAGAAAAATAGGACTCTACCAGTACTTC,CASSRKIGLYQYF